A selection of T cell receptor beta chains follows, all from one sample in a study of cytomegalovirus exposure and HLA in healthy donors. Clones were sequenced by immunoSEQ multiplex PCR, and TCRdb holds only the in-frame ones, with some missing. The table records 100,000 or so clones, about 12% of them present only once. Sequences were obtained from PBMCs. These receptors all stem from a man in his forties in good health and CMV-seropositive. Both conserved end residues are part of each CDR3. Fields, in order: V gene, J gene, clone size, D gene, CDR3 protein, CDR3 DNA. D genes are given only for firm matches. The size entry is marked missing in some rows and otherwise reads once, few, many or a size class.

TRBV6-5	TRBJ2-7	few	NA	CASRRTASSYEQYF	TGTGCCAGCAGACGGACAGCGAGCTCCTACGAGCAGTACTTC
TRBV10-2	TRBJ2-7	few	NA	CASSDGASYEQYF	TGCGCCAGCAGTGACGGAGCGTCCTACGAGCAGTACTTC
TRBV5-1	TRBJ2-1	few	TRBD2	CASSLGLAGINNEQFF	TGCGCCAGCAGCTTGGGACTAGCGGGTATTAACAATGAGCAGTTCTTC
TRBV11-2	TRBJ2-3	NA	NA	CASSRGQGFPPPDTQYF	TGTGCCAGCAGCCGCGGCCAGGGATTTCCCCCCCCAGATACGCAGTATTTT
TRBV6-6	TRBJ2-3	NA	NA	CASNTGFGSADTQYF	TGTGCCAGTAATACGGGGTTTGGGTCCGCAGATACGCAGTATTTT
TRBV2	TRBJ1-1	NA	NA	CATVPTGTGTEAFF	TGTGCCACCGTACCAACAGGGACGGGCACTGAAGCTTTCTTT
TRBV5-1	TRBJ2-7	NA	TRBD1	CASSTGDTGGYEQYF	TGCGCCAGCAGCACCGGAGATACAGGGGGCTACGAGCAGTACTTC
TRBV4-3	TRBJ2-3	NA	TRBD1	CASSLDRGGFTDTQYF	TGCGCCAGCAGCCTGGACAGGGGAGGGTTCACAGATACGCAGTATTTT
TRBV14	TRBJ1-1	few	NA	CASRPREANTEAFF	TGTGCCAGCAGGCCCAGGGAGGCGAACACTGAAGCTTTCTTT
TRBV5-1	TRBJ2-1	few	TRBD1	CASSLGDSYNEQFF	TGCGCCAGCAGCTTGGGGGACAGTTACAATGAGCAGTTCTTC
TRBV6-6	TRBJ1-6	NA	TRBD1	CASLGQASGSPLHF	TGTGCCAGCTTAGGACAGGCCTCAGGTTCACCCCTCCACTTT
TRBV7-9	TRBJ2-7	NA	TRBD1	CASSSGTGGYEQYF	TGTGCCAGCAGCTCCGGGACAGGGGGCTATGAGCAGTACTTC
TRBV2	TRBJ2-2	few	TRBD2	CASRKGLLAGDANTGELFF	TGTGCCAGCAGGAAAGGGTTGCTAGCGGGAGACGCGAACACCGGGGAGCTGTTTTTT
TRBV5-1	TRBJ2-7	few	TRBD2	CASTPLGLAGVEQYF	TGCGCCAGCACCCCTCTCGGGCTAGCGGGAGTAGAGCAGTACTTC
TRBV21-1	TRBJ2-7	NA	NA	CASSKEGPRPREQYF	TGTGCCAGCAGCAAAGAGGGGCCTAGACCTCGCGAGCAGTACTTC
TRBV29-1	TRBJ1-2	NA	TRBD1	CSVGDRGIRYGYTF	TGCAGCGTGGGGGACAGGGGCATTCGCTATGGCTACACCTTC
TRBV7-2	TRBJ2-7	NA	TRBD1	CASSLTGGYEQYF	TGTGCCAGCAGCTTAACAGGGGGCTACGAGCAGTACTTC
TRBV5-1	TRBJ2-1	few	TRBD2	CASSLGAGGNEQFF	TGCGCCAGCAGCTTGGGTGCGGGAGGGAATGAGCAGTTCTTC
TRBV7-2	TRBJ1-1	NA	TRBD1	CASSFSGGIEAFF	TGTGCCAGCAGCTTTTCAGGGGGCATTGAAGCTTTCTTT
TRBV4-1	TRBJ1-4	few	NA	CASSLQRAPNEKLFF	TGCGCCAGCAGCCTCCAGCGGGCGCCTAATGAAAAACTGTTTTTT
TRBV6-5	TRBJ2-7	few	NA	CASSFGEPGDYEQYF	TGTGCCAGCAGCTTTGGTGAACCGGGGGATTACGAGCAGTACTTC
TRBV4-3	TRBJ2-1	NA	TRBD2	CASSQAGGSSYNEQFF	TGCGCCAGCAGCCAAGCCGGCGGGAGCTCCTACAATGAGCAGTTCTTC
TRBV9	TRBJ1-1	few	NA	CASSFSGNTEAFF	TGTGCCAGCAGCTTTTCCGGGAACACTGAAGCTTTCTTT
TRBV6-5	TRBJ2-5	few	NA	CASSYNKIQETQYF	TGTGCCAGCAGTTATAACAAAATTCAAGAGACCCAGTACTTC
TRBV29-1	TRBJ2-1	NA	TRBD1	CSTQNPGQGYNEQFF	TGCAGCACCCAAAATCCGGGACAGGGATACAATGAGCAGTTCTTC